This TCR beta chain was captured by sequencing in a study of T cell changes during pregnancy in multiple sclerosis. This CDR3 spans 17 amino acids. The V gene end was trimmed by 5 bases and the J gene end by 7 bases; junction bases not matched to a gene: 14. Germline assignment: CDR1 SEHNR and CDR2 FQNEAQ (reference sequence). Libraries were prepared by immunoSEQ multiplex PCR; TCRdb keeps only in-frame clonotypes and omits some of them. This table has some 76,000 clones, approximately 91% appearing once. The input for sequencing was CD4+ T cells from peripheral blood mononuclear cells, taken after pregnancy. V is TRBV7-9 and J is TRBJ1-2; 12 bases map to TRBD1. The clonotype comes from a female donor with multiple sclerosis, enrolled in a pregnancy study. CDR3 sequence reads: CASSVRSGQGASFGYTF. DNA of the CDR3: TGTGCCAGCAGCGTAAGATCGGGACAGGGGGCCTCTTTTGGCTACACCTTC.